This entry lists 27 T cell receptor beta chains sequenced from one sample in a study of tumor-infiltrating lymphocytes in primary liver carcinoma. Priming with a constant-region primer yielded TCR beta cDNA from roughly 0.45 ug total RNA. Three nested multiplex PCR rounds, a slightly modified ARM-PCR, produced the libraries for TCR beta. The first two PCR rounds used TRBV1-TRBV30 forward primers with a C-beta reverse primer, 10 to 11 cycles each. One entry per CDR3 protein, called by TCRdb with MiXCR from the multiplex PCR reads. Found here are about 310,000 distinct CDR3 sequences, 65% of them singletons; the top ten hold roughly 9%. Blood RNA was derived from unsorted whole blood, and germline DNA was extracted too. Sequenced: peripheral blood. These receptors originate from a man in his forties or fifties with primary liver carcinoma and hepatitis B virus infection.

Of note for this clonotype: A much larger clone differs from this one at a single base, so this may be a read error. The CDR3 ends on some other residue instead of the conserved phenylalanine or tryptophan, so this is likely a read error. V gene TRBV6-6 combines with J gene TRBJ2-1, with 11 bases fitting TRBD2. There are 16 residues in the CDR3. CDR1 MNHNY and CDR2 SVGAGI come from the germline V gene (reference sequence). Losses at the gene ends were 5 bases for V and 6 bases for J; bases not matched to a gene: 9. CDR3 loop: CASSLTGLAATNEQFS. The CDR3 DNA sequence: TGTGCCAGCAGTCTCACGGGACTAGCGGCCACCAATGAGCAGTTCTCC.

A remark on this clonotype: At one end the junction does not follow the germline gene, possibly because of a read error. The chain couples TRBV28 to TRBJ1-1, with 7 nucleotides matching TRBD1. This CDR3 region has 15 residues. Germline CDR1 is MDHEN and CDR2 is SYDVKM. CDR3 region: CASSGQGDRNTEAFF. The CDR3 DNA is TGTGCCAGCAGCGGCCAGGGGGATAGGAACACTGAAGCGTTCTTT.

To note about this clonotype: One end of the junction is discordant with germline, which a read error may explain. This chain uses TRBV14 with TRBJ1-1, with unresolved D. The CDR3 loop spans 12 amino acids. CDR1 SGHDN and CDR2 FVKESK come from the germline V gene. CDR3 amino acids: CVSSQGGGPAFF. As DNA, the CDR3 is TGTGTCAGCAGCCAAGGCGGAGGGCCAGCTTTCTTT.

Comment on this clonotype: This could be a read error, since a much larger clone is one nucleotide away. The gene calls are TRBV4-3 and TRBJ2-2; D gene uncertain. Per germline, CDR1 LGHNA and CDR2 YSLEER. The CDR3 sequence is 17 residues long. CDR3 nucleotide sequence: TGCGCCAGCATCCAAGATGTCGGCCTGGGCGTTTCTAGGGAGCTGTTTTTT. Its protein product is CASIQDVGLGVSRELFF.

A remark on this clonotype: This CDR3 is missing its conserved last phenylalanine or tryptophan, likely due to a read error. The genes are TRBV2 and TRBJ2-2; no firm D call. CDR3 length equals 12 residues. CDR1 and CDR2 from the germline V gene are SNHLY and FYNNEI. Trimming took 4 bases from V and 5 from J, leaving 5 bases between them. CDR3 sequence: CASSAGTGELFY. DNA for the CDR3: TGTGCCAGCAGTGCTGGGACCGGGGAGCTGTTTTAT.

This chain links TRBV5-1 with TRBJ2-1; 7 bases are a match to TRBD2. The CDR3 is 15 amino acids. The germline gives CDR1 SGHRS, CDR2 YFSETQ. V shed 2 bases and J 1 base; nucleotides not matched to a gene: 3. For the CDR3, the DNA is TGCGCCAGCAGCTTAGGACTAGAGTCCTACAATGAGCAGTTCTTC. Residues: CASSLGLESYNEQFF.

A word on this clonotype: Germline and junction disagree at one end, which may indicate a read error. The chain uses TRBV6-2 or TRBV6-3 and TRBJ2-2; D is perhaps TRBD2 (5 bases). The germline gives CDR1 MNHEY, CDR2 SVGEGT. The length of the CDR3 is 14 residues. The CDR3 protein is CASGPLNTVGELFF. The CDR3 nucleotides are TGTGCCAGCGGCCCCCTAAACACGGTTGGGGAGCTGTTCTTT.

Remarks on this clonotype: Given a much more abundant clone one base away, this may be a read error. In DNA form, the CDR3 reads TGTGCCAGCGGTTATTCGGGCGGGATCTCCTACGAGCAGTACTTC. It translates to CASGYSGGISYEQYF. The chain has TRBV6-2 or TRBV6-3 and TRBJ2-7; D perhaps matches TRBD2 (6 bases). Germline CDR1 MNHEY, CDR2 SVGEGT. The CDR3 sequence is 15 residues long.

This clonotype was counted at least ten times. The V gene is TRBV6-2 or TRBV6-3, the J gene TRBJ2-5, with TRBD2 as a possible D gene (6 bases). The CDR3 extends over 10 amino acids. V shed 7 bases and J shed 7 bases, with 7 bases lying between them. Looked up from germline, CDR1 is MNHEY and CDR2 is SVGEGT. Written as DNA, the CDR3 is TGTGCCAGCAAAGCGGGGACCCAGTACTTC. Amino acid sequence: CASKAGTQYF.

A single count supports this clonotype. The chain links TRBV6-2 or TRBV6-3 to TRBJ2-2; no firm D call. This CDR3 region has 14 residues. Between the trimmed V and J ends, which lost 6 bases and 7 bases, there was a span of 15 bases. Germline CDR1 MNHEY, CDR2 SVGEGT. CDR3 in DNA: TGTGCCAGCAGCCTTTCTAGGAATCACGGGGAGCTGTTTTTT. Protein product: CASSLSRNHGELFF.

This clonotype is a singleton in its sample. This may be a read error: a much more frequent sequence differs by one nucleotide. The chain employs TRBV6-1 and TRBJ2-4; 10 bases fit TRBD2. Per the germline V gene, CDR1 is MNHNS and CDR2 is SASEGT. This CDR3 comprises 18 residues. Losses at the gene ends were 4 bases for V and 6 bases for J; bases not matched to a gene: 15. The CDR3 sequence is CASSADFPSGSYGNIQYF. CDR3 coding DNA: TGTGCCAGCAGTGCCGACTTCCCTAGCGGGAGTTATGGAAACATTCAGTACTTC.

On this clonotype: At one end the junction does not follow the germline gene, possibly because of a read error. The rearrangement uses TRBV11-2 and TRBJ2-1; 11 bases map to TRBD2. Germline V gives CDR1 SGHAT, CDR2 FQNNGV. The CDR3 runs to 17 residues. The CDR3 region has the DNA TGTGCCAGCAGCGAGTTTTCGGGACTAGCGGCGTTCAATGGGCAGTTCTTC. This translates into CASSEFSGLAAFNGQFF.

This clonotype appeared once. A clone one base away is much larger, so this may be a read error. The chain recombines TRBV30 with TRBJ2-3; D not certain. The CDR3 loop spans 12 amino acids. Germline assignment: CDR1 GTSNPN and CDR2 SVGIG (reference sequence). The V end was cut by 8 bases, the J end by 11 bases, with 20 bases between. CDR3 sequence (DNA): TGTGCCGGAAATCCGCACCGAGGAGTGCAGTATTTT. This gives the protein CAGNPHRGVQYF. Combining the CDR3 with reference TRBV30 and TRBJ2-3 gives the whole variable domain SQTIHQWPATLVQPVGSPLSLECTVEGTSNPNLYWYRQAAGRGLQLLFYSVGIGQISSEVPQNLSASRPQDRQFILSSKKLLLSDSGFYLCAGNPHRGVQYFGPGTRLTVL.

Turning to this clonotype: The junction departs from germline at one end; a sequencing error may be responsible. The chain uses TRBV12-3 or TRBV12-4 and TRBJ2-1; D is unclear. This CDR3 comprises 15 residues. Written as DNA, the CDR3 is TGTGCCAGCAATAAGGGTACTTTACTTTGGGAAGAGCTGTCCTTC. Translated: CASNKGTLLWEELSF.

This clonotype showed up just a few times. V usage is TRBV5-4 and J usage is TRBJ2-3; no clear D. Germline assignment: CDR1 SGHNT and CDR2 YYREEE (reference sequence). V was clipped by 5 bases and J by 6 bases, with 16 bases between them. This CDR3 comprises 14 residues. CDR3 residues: CASSLAWVRDTQYF. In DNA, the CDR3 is TGTGCCAGCAGTCTGGCGTGGGTTAGGGATACGCAGTATTTT. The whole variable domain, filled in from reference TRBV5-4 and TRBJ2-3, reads ETGVTQSPTHLIKTRGQQVTLRCSSQSGHNTVSWYQQALGQGPQFIFQYYREEENGRGNFPPRFSGLQFPNYSSELNVNALELDDSALYLCASSLAWVRDTQYFGPGTRLTVL.

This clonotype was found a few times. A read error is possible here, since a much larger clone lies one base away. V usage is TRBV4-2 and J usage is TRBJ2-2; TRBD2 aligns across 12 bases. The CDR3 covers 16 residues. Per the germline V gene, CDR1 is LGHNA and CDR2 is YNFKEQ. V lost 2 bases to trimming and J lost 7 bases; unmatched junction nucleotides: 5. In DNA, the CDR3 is TGTGCCAGCAGCCAAAGACTAGCGGGAGAGCTCGGGGAGCTGTTTTTT. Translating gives CASSQRLAGELGELFF.

The CDR3: CASSLLQGKVSYEQYF. DNA of the CDR3: TGCGCCAGCAGCTTGCTCCAGGGGAAAGTTTCCTACGAGCAGTACTTC. This chain uses TRBV5-1 with TRBJ2-7, with a weak D call TRBD1 (6 bases). The V gene lost 1 base and the J gene lost 1 base, with 15 bases spanning the gap. This CDR3 spans 16 amino acids. Germline CDR1 and CDR2: SGHRS and YFSETQ.

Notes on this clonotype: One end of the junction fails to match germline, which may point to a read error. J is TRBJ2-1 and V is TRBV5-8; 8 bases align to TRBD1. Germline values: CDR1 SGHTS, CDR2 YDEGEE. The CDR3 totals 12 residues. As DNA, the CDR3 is TGTCCCAGCAGCTTAACAGGGGGTGAGCAGTTCTTC. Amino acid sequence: CPSSLTGGEQFF. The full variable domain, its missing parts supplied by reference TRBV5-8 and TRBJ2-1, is EAGVTQSPTHLIKTRGQQATLRCSPISGHTSVYWYQQALGLGLQFLLWYDEGEERNRGNFPPRFSGRQFPNYSSELNVNALELEDSALYLCPSSLTGGEQFFGPGTRLTVL.

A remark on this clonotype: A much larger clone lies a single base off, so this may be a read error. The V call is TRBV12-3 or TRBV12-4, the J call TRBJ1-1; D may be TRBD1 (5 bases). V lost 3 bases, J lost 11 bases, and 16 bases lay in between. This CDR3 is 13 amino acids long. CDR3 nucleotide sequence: TGTGCCAGCAGTTTTGACTGGGACCGTGGGGCTTTCTTT. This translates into CASSFDWDRGAFF.

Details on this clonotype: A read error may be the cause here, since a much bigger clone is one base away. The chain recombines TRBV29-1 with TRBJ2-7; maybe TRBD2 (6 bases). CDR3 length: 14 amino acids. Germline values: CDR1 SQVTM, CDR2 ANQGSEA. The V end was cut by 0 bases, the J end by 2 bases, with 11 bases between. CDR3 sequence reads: CSVEEAGRPYEQYF. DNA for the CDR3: TGCAGCGTTGAAGAGGCGGGAAGGCCCTACGAGCAGTACTTC.

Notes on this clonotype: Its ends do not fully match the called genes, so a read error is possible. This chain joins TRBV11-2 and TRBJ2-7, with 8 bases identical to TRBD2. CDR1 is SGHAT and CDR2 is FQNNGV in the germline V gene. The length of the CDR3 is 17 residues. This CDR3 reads CASSLIKGTRTSYEQCF. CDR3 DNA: TGTGCTAGCAGCCTTATCAAGGGGACTAGGACCTCCTACGAGCAGTGCTTC.

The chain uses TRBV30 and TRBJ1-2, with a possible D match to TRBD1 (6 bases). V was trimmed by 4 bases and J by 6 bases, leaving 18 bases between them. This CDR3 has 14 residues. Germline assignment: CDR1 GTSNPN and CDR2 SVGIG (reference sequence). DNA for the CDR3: TGTGCCTGGAATATGGGACAATTTGGCGATGGCTACACCTTC. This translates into CAWNMGQFGDGYTF.

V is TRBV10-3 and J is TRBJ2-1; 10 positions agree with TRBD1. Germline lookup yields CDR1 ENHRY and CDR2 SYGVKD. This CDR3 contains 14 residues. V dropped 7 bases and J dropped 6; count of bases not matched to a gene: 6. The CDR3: CAINPDRGFNEQFF. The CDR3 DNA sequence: TGTGCCATCAATCCGGACAGGGGGTTCAATGAGCAGTTCTTC.

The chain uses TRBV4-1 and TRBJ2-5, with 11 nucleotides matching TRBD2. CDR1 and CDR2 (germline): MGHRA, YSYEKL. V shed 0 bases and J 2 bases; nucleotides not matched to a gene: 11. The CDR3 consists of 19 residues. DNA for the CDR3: TGCGCCAGCAGCCAAGATCCGACTAGCGGGGCATCCCGTCAAGAGACCCAGTACTTC. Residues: CASSQDPTSGASRQETQYF.

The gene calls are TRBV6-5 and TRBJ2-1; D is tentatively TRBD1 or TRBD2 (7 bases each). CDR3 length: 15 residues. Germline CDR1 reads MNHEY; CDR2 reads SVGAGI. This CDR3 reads CVIREGDSSYNEQFF. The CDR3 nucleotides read TGTGTCATCAGGGAGGGGGACAGCTCTTACAATGAGCAGTTCTTC.

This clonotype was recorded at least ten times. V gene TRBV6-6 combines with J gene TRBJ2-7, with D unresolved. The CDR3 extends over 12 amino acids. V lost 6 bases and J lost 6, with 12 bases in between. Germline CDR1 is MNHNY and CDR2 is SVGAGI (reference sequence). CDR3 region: CASSQIPREQYF. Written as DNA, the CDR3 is TGTGCCAGCAGCCAGATTCCCCGCGAGCAGTACTTC.

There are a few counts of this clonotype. Here the CDR3 DNA reads TGTGCCAGCAGCCCGTTAGCGAGGGAGCAGTACTTC. Its protein product is CASSPLAREQYF. The chain joins TRBV13 to TRBJ2-7; maybe TRBD2 (5 bases). The CDR3 length is 12 residues. The V and J ends lost 5 bases and 7 bases respectively, with 12 bases between them. The germline CDR1 and CDR2 sequences are PRHDT and FYEKMQ (reference sequence).